This paragraph reports one T cell receptor (beta chain). cDNA carried unique molecular identifiers, and a universal primer site was added by template switching. Via MiXCR, TCRdb re-called the 5' RACE reads, giving one row per CDR3 protein. The profile shows under 900,000 distinct CDR3 sequences, about 12% of them singletons. The record originates from a study of identical twins. The CDR3 sequence is 15 residues long. The V gene end was trimmed by 3 bases and the J gene end by 5 bases; junction bases not matched to a gene: 8. Germline V lookup: CDR1 DFQATT, CDR2 SNEGSKA (reference sequence). These data also formed part of another study, on yellow fever vaccine responses in identical twins.

The chain joins TRBV20-1 to TRBJ2-2; TRBD1 aligns across 8 bases. The specimen was PBMCs. The receptor was isolated from a woman in her late teens or twenties in good health. This CDR3 reads CSASGQGAVTGELFF. CDR3 DNA sequence: TGCAGTGCTAGTGGCCAGGGGGCTGTAACCGGGGAGCTGTTTTTT.